What follows are 27 T cell receptor beta chains derived from one specimen sequenced in a study of OX40 agonist ivuxolimab in advanced cancers. Clones were sequenced by immunoSEQ multiplex PCR, and TCRdb holds only the in-frame ones, with some missing. The repertoire consists of approximately 69,000 clones, with almost 85% occurring once and the leading ten covering approximately 8%. The sample in question was CD4+ or CD8+ T cells sorted from blood, obtained in a trial of the OX40 agonist ivuxolimab. Every receptor here comes from an adult with an advanced solid tumor such as melanoma, head and neck, liver or kidney cancer.

This sequence joins TRBV5-1 and TRBJ2-3, with TRBD1 identical over 7 bases. There are 14 residues in the CDR3. After removal of 3 bases from V and 3 bases from J, the junction contained 4 bases not matched to a gene. Germline CDR1 reads SGHRS; CDR2 reads YFSETQ. CDR3 nucleotide sequence: TGCGCCAGCAGCTGGGGGACAGCGACAGATACGCAGTATTTT. Encoded protein: CASSWGTATDTQYF.

For this clone: In the same sample, other DNA sequences code for this CDR3. The V gene is TRBV27, the J gene TRBJ1-3, with a tentative D call TRBD1 (5 bases). CDR3 length equals 16 residues. V was cut by 2 bases and J by 0 bases, with 11 bases left in between. The germline V gene has CDR1 MNHEY and CDR2 SMNVEV (reference sequence). Here the CDR3 reads CASSLRTPYSGNTIYF. The CDR3 nucleotides are TGTGCCAGCAGTTTACGGACACCCTACTCTGGAAACACCATATATTTT.

V and J are TRBV29-1 and TRBJ1-1; D is undetermined. CDR1 is SQVTM and CDR2 is ANQGSEA in the germline V gene. Deletions cut 8 bases from V and 0 bases from J, with 13 bases between. The CDR3 totals 13 residues. CDR3 protein: CSTGGLLNTEAFF. DNA of the CDR3: TGCAGCACGGGAGGACTCCTGAACACTGAAGCTTTCTTT.

V and J are TRBV5-5 and TRBJ1-3, with TRBD1 matching 9 bases. Trimming took 5 bases from V and 0 from J; bases not matched to a gene: 0. CDR1 is SGHKS and CDR2 is YYEKEE in the germline V gene (reference sequence). The CDR3 consists of 14 residues. CDR3 in amino acids: CASRTGGSGNTIYF. As DNA, the CDR3 is TGTGCCAGCAGGACAGGGGGCTCTGGAAACACCATATATTTT. Full variable domain (remainder filled in from reference TRBV5-5 and TRBJ1-3): DAGVTQSPTHLIKTRGQQVTLRCSPISGHKSVSWYQQVLGQGPQFIFQYYEKEERGRGNFPDRFSARQFPNYSSELNVNALLLGDSALYLCASRTGGSGNTIYFGEGSWLTVV.

This clone was seen a few times. The genes are TRBV7-9 and TRBJ2-5; 7 positions agree with TRBD1. The CDR3 runs to 14 residues. Germline-derived CDR1 and CDR2 are SEHNR and FQNEAQ (reference sequence). V shed 4 bases and J 1 base; nucleotides not matched to a gene: 3. The CDR3 is CASSWGQSQETQYF. DNA for the CDR3: TGTGCCAGCAGCTGGGGACAGAGCCAAGAGACCCAGTACTTC.

The V call is TRBV7-2, the J call TRBJ1-5, with a possible D match to TRBD1 (6 bases). This CDR3 comprises 15 residues. The V and J ends lost 6 bases and 1 base respectively, with 13 bases between them. The germline V gene encodes CDR1 SGHTA and CDR2 FQGNSA. The CDR3 region is CASRRDRTSNQPQHF. CDR3 coding DNA: TGTGCCAGCAGGCGCGACAGGACCAGCAATCAGCCCCAGCATTTT.

In this sample, this clone turned up a few times. The chain combines TRBV9 with TRBJ1-6; 7 bases match TRBD1. Germline assignment: CDR1 SGDLS and CDR2 YYNGEE. V trimming: 0 bases; J trimming: 9 bases; junction bases outside the gene matches: 6. This CDR3 is 15 amino acids long. CDR3: CASSVDRGQASPLHF. The CDR3, as DNA: TGTGCCAGCAGCGTAGACAGGGGCCAGGCTTCACCCCTCCACTTT.

This clone was seen a single time. The rearrangement uses TRBV29-1 and TRBJ2-3, with D uncertain. Germline V gene sequence: CDR1 SQVTM, CDR2 ANQGSEA. This CDR3 has 12 amino acids. V gave up 7 bases and J gave up 6 bases, with 14 bases separating them. In DNA form, the CDR3 reads TGCAGCGGCAGTGGCGGCGAGGATACGCAGTATTTT. The encoded protein is CSGSGGEDTQYF.

This rearrangement joins TRBV18 to TRBJ1-1; D unclear. This CDR3 has 13 amino acids. Per germline, CDR1 KGHSH and CDR2 LQKENI. Trimming stripped 3 bases from V and 0 bases from J, with 5 bases between. As DNA, the CDR3 is TGTGCCAGCTCACCTTCAGTGAACACTGAAGCTTTCTTT. This translates into CASSPSVNTEAFF.

V and J are TRBV11-2 and TRBJ2-2, with D perhaps given as TRBD1 or TRBD2 (6 bases each). Per germline, CDR1 SGHAT and CDR2 FQNNGV. CDR3 size: 17 residues. Trimming removed 4 bases at V and 0 bases at J, with 15 bases between. The CDR3 protein is CASSSGGRVPNTGELFF. For the CDR3, the DNA is TGTGCCAGCAGCTCTGGGGGGCGAGTACCGAACACCGGGGAGCTGTTTTTT.

This clone was counted only a few times. J is TRBJ1-3 and V is TRBV4-1, with D tentatively TRBD1 (6 bases). CDR3 length: 15 residues. In germline, CDR1 is MGHRA, CDR2 YSYEKL. V was cut by 0 bases and J by 2 bases, with 8 bases left in between. The CDR3, as DNA: TGCGCCAGCAGCCAAGAACGGACAGCTGGAAACACCATATATTTT. Protein sequence: CASSQERTAGNTIYF.

The gene calls are TRBV28 and TRBJ1-2, with unresolved D. The CDR3 consists of 15 residues. CDR1 MDHEN and CDR2 SYDVKM come from the germline V gene. Trimming left V 7 bases short and J 8 bases short, with 23 bases between. DNA of the CDR3: TGTGCCAGCATCGAAAGCGGACGAAACCTAGGCGGCTACACCTTC. It yields the protein CASIESGRNLGGYTF.

This chain uses TRBV2 with TRBJ1-2; D unresolved. Trimming removed 6 bases at V and 4 bases at J, with 12 bases between. CDR3 length: 13 amino acids. The germline gives CDR1 SNHLY, CDR2 FYNNEI. Here the CDR3 reads CASRMNSVYGYTF. The CDR3 coding sequence is TGTGCCAGCAGGATGAACTCGGTCTATGGCTACACCTTC.

The genes are TRBV10-3 and TRBJ2-3, with 11 positions matching TRBD2. Losses at the gene ends were 3 bases for V and 0 bases for J; bases not matched to a gene: 2. The CDR3 loop spans 16 amino acids. Per the germline V gene, CDR1 is ENHRY and CDR2 is SYGVKD. CDR3 sequence reads: CAISDGTSGSTDTQYF. For the CDR3, the DNA is TGTGCCATCAGTGACGGGACTAGCGGTAGCACAGATACGCAGTATTTT.

The rearrangement uses TRBV6-5 and TRBJ1-1; D ambiguous. V was pared by 2 bases and J by 1 base, with 11 bases between. This CDR3 contains 15 residues. Germline lookup yields CDR1 MNHEY and CDR2 SVGAGI. The CDR3 protein is CASSYDRSSNTEAFF. CDR3 bases: TGTGCCAGCAGTTACGATCGGAGCTCGAACACTGAAGCTTTCTTT.

V usage is TRBV5-5 and J usage is TRBJ1-1; D call uncertain. From germline, CDR1 is SGHKS and CDR2 YYEKEE (reference sequence). This CDR3 region has 14 residues. Deletions cut 0 bases from V and 4 bases from J, with 10 bases between. The CDR3 sequence is CASSLVDTGTEAFF. As DNA, the CDR3 is TGTGCCAGCAGCTTGGTTGACACGGGCACTGAAGCTTTCTTT.

The gene calls are TRBV10-3 and TRBJ1-5, with D hard to call. The V end was cut by 8 bases, the J end by 2 bases, with 7 bases between. CDR3 length equals 12 residues. CDR1 ENHRY and CDR2 SYGVKD come from the germline V gene. CDR3 loop: CAIGGGNQPQHF. CDR3 sequence (DNA): TGTGCCATCGGTGGAGGCAATCAGCCCCAGCATTTT.

This sequence joins TRBV28 and TRBJ1-5; D is undetermined. The CDR3 runs to 16 residues. CDR1 and CDR2 from the germline V gene are MDHEN and SYDVKM. V was shortened by 7 bases and J by 2 bases, with 18 bases between the two germline ends. The CDR3: CASTLGSLGGNQPQHF. CDR3 DNA: TGTGCCAGCACCCTGGGAAGTCTCGGGGGCAATCAGCCCCAGCATTTT.

As concerns this clone: At one end, the junction sequence differs from germline, possibly due to a read error. This sequence joins TRBV11-3 and TRBJ2-1, with D uncertain. The germline CDR1 and CDR2 sequences are SGHNT and YENEEA. CDR3 length: 11 amino acids. For the CDR3, the DNA is TGTGCCAGCAGCTCCGACAATGAGCAGTTCTTC. Protein: CASSSDNEQFF.

This chain joins TRBV18 and TRBJ1-1; a possible D gene is TRBD1 (6 bases). The V end lost 8 bases, the J end lost 1 base, and 17 bases lay between the germline ends. Per germline, CDR1 KGHSH and CDR2 LQKENI. The CDR3 is made up of 15 amino acids. The CDR3 sequence is CASTPRTEPNTEAFF. The DNA for the CDR3 is TGTGCCAGCACTCCGCGGACAGAGCCGAACACTGAAGCTTTCTTT.

This sequence joins TRBV19 and TRBJ1-1; 9 nucleotides agree with TRBD1. From germline, CDR1 is LNHDA and CDR2 SQIVND (reference sequence). The CDR3 loop spans 15 amino acids. J lost 0 bases, V lost 4 bases, and 3 bases had no gene match. The CDR3 coding sequence is TGTGCCAGTAGTACCCGGGACAGGGTGAACACTGAAGCTTTCTTT. It encodes CASSTRDRVNTEAFF.

The chain employs TRBV9 and TRBJ2-3; D possibly matches TRBD1 or TRBD2 (5 bases each). The CDR3 is 16 residues long. Looked up from germline, CDR1 is SGDLS and CDR2 is YYNGEE. V lost 0 bases, J lost 5 bases, and 16 bases lay in between. Here the CDR3 DNA reads TGTGCCAGCAGCGTAGTTCCTAGCCTTACAGGAGATACGCAGTATTTT. Residues: CASSVVPSLTGDTQYF. The variable domain in full, with the rest retrieved from reference TRBV9 and TRBJ2-3, is DSGVTQTPKHLITATGQRVTLRCSPRSGDLSVYWYQQSLDQGLQFLIQYYNGEERAKGNILERFSAQQFPDLHSELNLSSLELGDSALYFCASSVVPSLTGDTQYFGPGTRLTVL.

The chain recombines TRBV4-3 with TRBJ1-2, with D possibly matching TRBD1 (6 bases). V was clipped by 0 bases and J by 4 bases, with 21 bases between them. The germline V gene has CDR1 LGHNA and CDR2 YSLEER. CDR3 length: 18 amino acids. CDR3 sequence: CASSQDAPDSTFLYGYTF. The DNA for the CDR3 is TGCGCCAGCAGCCAAGATGCCCCGGACAGCACCTTTCTCTATGGCTACACCTTC.

V gene TRBV5-1 combines with J gene TRBJ2-5, with unresolved D. Trimming removed 1 base at V and 0 bases at J, with 1 base between. CDR3 length: 12 residues. The V gene's germline CDR1 is SGHRS and CDR2 YFSETQ. The CDR3 region has the DNA TGCGCCAGCAGCTTGTACCAAGAGACCCAGTACTTC. This translates into CASSLYQETQYF.

The V call is TRBV9, the J call TRBJ2-1, with TRBD2 identical over 10 bases. The V gene end was trimmed by 4 bases and the J gene end by 4 bases; junction bases not matched to a gene: 11. Looked up from germline, CDR1 is SGDLS and CDR2 is YYNGEE. The CDR3 loop spans 17 amino acids. Written as DNA, the CDR3 is TGTGCCAGCAGCATCTCATCCGGACTAGCGGATTACAATGAGCAGTTCTTC. This encodes CASSISSGLADYNEQFF. Looking up the rest from reference TRBV9 and TRBJ2-1 gives the full variable domain: DSGVTQTPKHLITATGQRVTLRCSPRSGDLSVYWYQQSLDQGLQFLIQYYNGEERAKGNILERFSAQQFPDLHSELNLSSLELGDSALYFCASSISSGLADYNEQFFGPGTRLTVL.

The count of this clone is one. V and J are TRBV5-5 and TRBJ1-4, with D perhaps matching TRBD1 (6 bases). V was clipped by 0 bases and J by 4 bases, with 7 bases between them. Germline V gene data show CDR1 as SGHKS and CDR2 as YYEKEE (reference sequence). This CDR3 region has 14 residues. CDR3 DNA sequence: TGTGCCAGCAGCTTGGGAGGGGGTAATGAAAAACTGTTTTTT. It specifies CASSLGGGNEKLFF.

The V call is TRBV7-9, the J call TRBJ2-3; TRBD1 might be the D (5 bases). The CDR3 runs to 14 residues. From germline, CDR1 is SEHNR and CDR2 FQNEAQ (reference sequence). Trimming removed 9 bases at V and 1 base at J, with 14 bases between. This chain's CDR3 is CASLDQGGTDTQYF. CDR3 nucleotides: TGTGCCAGTCTAGATCAAGGGGGCACAGATACGCAGTATTTT.